The 28 T cell receptor beta chains in this list originate from one sample, sequenced in a study of regulatory T cells in long-lasting Graves disease. Researchers made TCR beta libraries by using iRepertoire HTBI primers and running Arm-PCR on CDR3 regions. TCRdb re-called the multiplex PCR reads with MiXCR, one entry per CDR3 protein. The data show 450,000 to 650,000 distinct CDR3 sequences, 15% to 20% seen once. Noted time point: newly diagnosed GD, antithyroid drugs for less than 3 months. Researchers made the TCR library from RNA that was extracted from PBMCs. The same data also went into a second study, on T cells in Graves' hyperthyroidism and ophthalmopathy.

The sequencing used peripheral blood mononuclear cells (PBMCs), collected at new diagnosis, from a patient treated with antithyroid drugs. The receptors here all came from a woman aged 35-65 years with Graves disease.

J is TRBJ2-7 and V is TRBV2, with D perhaps assigned TRBD1 or TRBD2 (5 bases each). Germline assignment: CDR1 SNHLY and CDR2 FYNNEI. The ends were cut back, 4 bases at V and 4 bases at J, with 11 bases in the middle. The CDR3 is 13 amino acids. The CDR3 DNA is TGTGCCAGCAGTGGAGGGGTTGGGTACGAGCAGTACTTC. This encodes CASSGGVGYEQYF.

At least ten counts were recorded for this clonotype. The DNA for the CDR3 is TGTGCCAGCAGACTCGCCTATGGCACCGGGGAGCTGTTTTTT. Protein sequence: CASRLAYGTGELFF. The chain links TRBV2 to TRBJ2-2; the D is unclear. Germline assignment: CDR1 SNHLY and CDR2 FYNNEI. This CDR3 region has 14 residues. V gave up 6 bases and J gave up 4 bases, with 12 bases separating them.

This clonotype was seen at least ten times. In nucleotides, the CDR3 is TGTGCCAGCAGTTCTAGTGGGGGGCTGGAAGCTTTCTTT. Residues: CASSSSGGLEAFF. V and J are TRBV28 and TRBJ1-1, with a weak D call TRBD1 (6 bases). CDR1 is MDHEN and CDR2 is SYDVKM in the germline V gene. Trimming shortened V by 4 bases and J by 8 bases, and 14 bases separated the two germline ends. The CDR3 runs to 13 residues. Full variable domain (missing parts from reference TRBV28 and TRBJ1-1): DVKVTQSSRYLVKRTGEKVFLECVQDMDHENMFWYRQDPGLGLRLIYFSYDVKMKEKGDIPEGYSVSREKKERFSLILESASTNQTSMYLCASSSSGGLEAFFGQGTRLTVV.

This clonotype was counted ten times or more. The chain links TRBV7-8 to TRBJ2-7, with D unclear. The germline gives CDR1 SGHVS, CDR2 FQNEAQ. Trimming cost V 8 bases and J 4 bases, with 12 bases left between them. The CDR3 extends over 12 amino acids. The CDR3 reads CASGRNSYEQYF. The CDR3 DNA is TGTGCCAGCGGACGGAACAGTTACGAGCAGTACTTC.

The rearrangement uses TRBV11-3 and TRBJ2-5; 7 bases are a match to TRBD2. This CDR3 spans 17 amino acids. Germline V gene data show CDR1 as SGHNT and CDR2 as YENEEA. V lost 5 bases, J lost 7 bases, and 19 bases stayed unmatched. CDR3 in DNA: TGTGCCAGCAGCCCACTCCGAGTGGCGGGAGTGGCAGGGACCCAGTACTTC. This encodes CASSPLRVAGVAGTQYF. The whole variable domain, filled in from reference TRBV11-3 and TRBJ2-5, reads EAGVVQSPRYKIIEKKQPVAFWCNPISGHNTLYWYLQNLGQGPELLIRYENEEAVDDSQLPKDRFSAERLKGVDSTLKIQPAELGDSAVYLCASSPLRVAGVAGTQYFGPGTRLLVL.

Only a few counts were recorded for this clonotype. V usage is TRBV3-1 and J usage is TRBJ2-5; D could derive from TRBD1 or TRBD2 (6 bases each). With 5 bases removed from V and 4 bases from J, the gap between germline ends came to 20 bases. The CDR3 consists of 16 residues. The germline CDR1 and CDR2 sequences are LGHDT and YNNKEL (reference sequence). The CDR3 DNA sequence: TGTGCCAGCAGCTCCAACTATGGGGGGCGCTCAGAGACCCAGTACTTC. The encoded protein is CASSSNYGGRSETQYF.

The V and J genes are TRBV5-1 and TRBJ2-7, with a tentative D call TRBD2 (7 bases). Germline V gives CDR1 SGHRS, CDR2 YFSETQ. With 2 bases removed from V and 5 bases from J, the gap between germline ends came to 20 bases. The CDR3 is 16 amino acids. The CDR3 DNA is TGCGCCAGCAGCTTATCGGGCGGGGGCCCCGGGGACGAGCAGTACTTC. Translated: CASSLSGGGPGDEQYF.

This clonotype was detected ten times or more. V is TRBV7-8 and J is TRBJ2-1; 12 nucleotides line up with TRBD1. From germline, CDR1 is SGHVS and CDR2 FQNEAQ. The CDR3 extends over 16 amino acids. The V gene end was trimmed by 3 bases and the J gene end by 9 bases; junction bases not matched to a gene: 9. The CDR3 protein is CASSFPGQGASSEQFF. The CDR3 nucleotides read TGTGCCAGCAGCTTTCCGGGACAGGGGGCGAGTTCTGAGCAGTTCTTC.

This clonotype was detected a few times. J is TRBJ1-6 and V is TRBV3-1, with D uncertain. This CDR3 has 15 residues. Germline-derived CDR1 and CDR2 are LGHDT and YNNKEL (reference sequence). The V and J ends lost 0 bases and 6 bases respectively, with 9 bases between them. Written as DNA, the CDR3 is TGTGCCAGCAGCCAAGATTTAGGAGTTAATTCACCCCTCCACTTT. Translated: CASSQDLGVNSPLHF.

There are many counts of this clonotype. The chain has TRBV7-8 and TRBJ2-7; 7 positions agree with TRBD2. CDR1 is SGHVS and CDR2 is FQNEAQ in the germline V gene. Trimming at V came to 1 base and at J to 6 bases, leaving 9 bases not matched to a gene. The CDR3 length is 15 residues. The CDR3 loop reads CASSLDLPGGSEQYF. The DNA of the CDR3 is TGTGCCAGCAGCTTAGACCTCCCGGGGGGTTCCGAGCAGTACTTC.

The chain is built from TRBV25-1 and TRBJ1-1; 12 bases are shared with TRBD1. The CDR3 has 17 amino acids. Per germline, CDR1 MGHDK and CDR2 SYGVNS. The V and J ends lost 1 base and 2 bases, in that order; junction bases with no gene match: 5. CDR3 nucleotide sequence: TGTGCCAGCAGTGAATTGGGACAGGGGGCGGGAAACACTGAAGCTTTCTTT. This encodes CASSELGQGAGNTEAFF.

This clonotype was seen ten or more times. The chain recombines TRBV27 with TRBJ2-3; the D gene is possibly TRBD2 (6 bases). V gave up 7 bases and J gave up 6 bases, with 20 bases separating them. This CDR3 has 15 amino acids. CDR1 is MNHEY and CDR2 is SMNVEV in the germline V gene (reference sequence). The DNA of the CDR3 is TGTGCCAGCACCCTACTGGGGCTAGGAGGGGATACGCAGTATTTT. Translating it yields CASTLLGLGGDTQYF.

The genes are TRBV5-1 and TRBJ2-3, with TRBD2 as a possible D gene (6 bases). Germline CDR1 is SGHRS and CDR2 is YFSETQ. CDR3 length: 16 residues. Trimming left V 6 bases short and J 5 bases short, with 22 bases between. The CDR3, as DNA: TGCGCCAGCACTGGCCGAGCGTGGGGGGTAGGAGATACGCAGTATTTT. Its protein is CASTGRAWGVGDTQYF.

This clonotype has at least ten counts. The chain couples TRBV29-1 to TRBJ2-7, with 9 bases fitting TRBD1. Trimming took 5 bases from V and 7 from J; bases not matched to a gene: 9. The germline V gene has CDR1 SQVTM and CDR2 ANQGSEA. The CDR3 extends over 13 amino acids. This CDR3 is CSVTSGQGREQYF. In DNA, the CDR3 is TGCAGCGTTACTTCGGGACAGGGACGGGAGCAGTACTTC.

The chain has TRBV7-6 and TRBJ2-7; D perhaps matches TRBD2 (7 bases). Trimming left V 2 bases short and J 0 bases short, with 17 bases between. Germline CDR1 SGHVS, CDR2 FNYEAQ. The CDR3 contains 17 residues. CDR3 amino acids: CASSLRSGGGSSYEQYF. The CDR3 DNA reads TGTGCCAGCAGCTTAAGGTCCGGCGGGGGCTCCTCCTACGAGCAGTACTTC.

This clonotype was observed a single time. At one of its ends the junction is not consistent with the germline gene, which may arise from a read error. The V gene is TRBV2, the J gene TRBJ2-2, with D perhaps TRBD1 or TRBD2 (5 bases each). This CDR3 comprises 16 residues. Germline V CDR1 and CDR2: SNHLY, FYNNEI. The CDR3 DNA sequence: TGTGCCAGCAGTAGGGACGGTTTCGAGAACGCCGGGGAGCTGTTTTTT. Translation gives CASSRDGFENAGELFF.

In its sample, this clonotype was seen many times. The genes are TRBV7-9 and TRBJ1-4; 7 bases align to TRBD1. With 4 bases clipped from V and 10 bases from J, the junction kept 6 bases outside the gene matches. The CDR3 contains 13 residues. Germline loops: CDR1 SEHNR, CDR2 FQNEAQ (reference sequence). The CDR3 DNA reads TGTGCCAGCAGCTCCCCCGAGGGGGCAAAACTGTTTTTT. Amino acids: CASSSPEGAKLFF.

V is TRBV29-1 and J is TRBJ2-3; perhaps TRBD1 as D (5 bases). The CDR3 extends over 11 amino acids. Per the germline V gene, CDR1 is SQVTM and CDR2 is ANQGSEA. Deletions cut 7 bases from V and 2 bases from J, with 7 bases between. In DNA, the CDR3 is TGCAGCGCACAGGACACAGATACGCAGTATTTT. It is translated as CSAQDTDTQYF.

The chain has TRBV12-3 or TRBV12-4 and TRBJ2-2; 9 bases agree with TRBD1. V trimming: 2 bases; J trimming: 3 bases; junction bases outside the gene matches: 16. This CDR3 spans 20 amino acids. CDR3 amino acids: CASSLKDRGLLRSYTGELFF. CDR3 bases: TGTGCCAGCAGTTTAAAGGACAGGGGTTTACTTCGAAGCTACACCGGGGAGCTGTTTTTT.

This clonotype was seen a few times. This chain uses TRBV29-1 with TRBJ1-1, with D tentatively TRBD1 (6 bases). This CDR3 comprises 14 residues. Deletions cut 0 bases from V and 5 bases from J, with 13 bases between. Germline lookup yields CDR1 SQVTM and CDR2 ANQGSEA. CDR3 in DNA: TGCAGCGTTGAAGATCCCGGAAGGGGGACTGAAGCTTTCTTT. It codes for CSVEDPGRGTEAFF.

J is TRBJ1-1 and V is TRBV7-3; TRBD1 agrees at 8 bases. Per germline, CDR1 SGHTA and CDR2 FQGTGA. The CDR3 extends over 15 amino acids. The junction had 8 bases not matched to a gene; V was cut back by 6 bases and J by 2 bases. CDR3 sequence: CASRGEDRGNTEAFF. DNA for the CDR3: TGTGCCAGCAGGGGGGAAGACAGGGGAAACACTGAAGCTTTCTTT. Complete variable domain (other parts from reference TRBV7-3 and TRBJ1-1): GAGVSQTPSNKVTEKGKYVELRCDPISGHTALYWYRQSLGQGPEFLIYFQGTGAADDSGLPNDRFFAVRPEGSVSTLKIQRTERGDSAVYLCASRGEDRGNTEAFFGQGTRLTVV.

The sample holds one count of this clonotype. This sequence may be a read error, since a much larger clone differs from it by one base. The genes are TRBV11-3 and TRBJ1-2; D might be TRBD1 (5 bases). The V gene lost 5 bases and the J gene lost 2 bases, with 18 bases spanning the gap. CDR3 length: 16 residues. The germline gives CDR1 SGHNT, CDR2 YENEEA. Here the CDR3 DNA reads TGTGCCAGCAGCCCACCTCCCGCCGGGACGAACTATGGCTACACCTTC. Its protein product is CASSPPPAGTNYGYTF.

In this sample, this clonotype turned up a few times. The chain combines TRBV2 with TRBJ1-5; weak D call: TRBD1 (5 bases). The CDR3 covers 10 residues. Trimming took off 7 bases at V and 11 bases at J, with 9 bases between the two ends. The germline gives CDR1 SNHLY, CDR2 FYNNEI. The chain's CDR3 is CASKGETQHF. The CDR3 DNA sequence: TGTGCCAGCAAAGGGGAGACCCAGCATTTT.

The rearrangement joins TRBV6-9 to TRBJ2-3, with D perhaps TRBD2 (5 bases). V shed 3 bases and J shed 2 bases, with 9 bases lying between them. The length of the CDR3 is 14 residues. Germline V gene lookup returns CDR1 MNHGY and CDR2 SVAAGI. The CDR3 DNA follows: TGTGCCAGCAGTTACGCAGCGGTCACAGATACGCAGTATTTT. Translation: CASSYAAVTDTQYF.

This clonotype was observed many times. The chain couples TRBV9 to TRBJ2-7; D gene uncertain. Looked up from germline, CDR1 is SGDLS and CDR2 is YYNGEE. Trimming stripped 5 bases from V and 0 bases from J, with 15 bases between. The CDR3 loop spans 15 amino acids. The CDR3 here is CASSPLRTYSYEQYF. The CDR3 DNA is TGTGCCAGCAGTCCCCTAAGGACGTACTCCTACGAGCAGTACTTC.

A word on this clonotype: A much larger clone differs by one base, so this may be a read error. DNA of the CDR3: TGTACCAGCACGGGACAGTCGAACTCCTACGAGCAGTACTTC. Amino acid sequence: CTSTGQSNSYEQYF. The chain is built from TRBV2 and TRBJ2-7; 7 bases map to TRBD1. Germline CDR1 SNHLY, CDR2 FYNNEI. The CDR3 loop spans 14 amino acids. Together with reference TRBV2 and TRBJ2-7, the CDR3 gives the full variable domain: EPEVTQTPSHQVTQMGQEVILRCVPISNHLYFYWYRQILGQKVEFLVSFYNNEISEKSEIFDDQFSVERPDGSNFTLKIRSTKLEDSAMYFCTSTGQSNSYEQYFGPGTRLTVT.

This clonotype was picked up many times. V usage is TRBV2 and J usage is TRBJ1-1, with D perhaps matching TRBD1 (5 bases). The ends were cut back, 6 bases at V and 1 base at J, with 12 bases in the middle. Germline V gene lookup returns CDR1 SNHLY and CDR2 FYNNEI. CDR3 size: 14 residues. CDR3 loop: CASSLGTENTEAFF. DNA of the CDR3: TGTGCCAGCAGCTTAGGGACGGAGAACACTGAAGCTTTCTTT.

This clonotype was observed many times. The chain couples TRBV12-3 or TRBV12-4 to TRBJ1-5; D might be TRBD1 (5 bases). The V gene lost 7 bases and the J gene lost 1 base, with 14 bases spanning the gap. This CDR3 has 15 amino acids. CDR3: CASTLGPQSNQPQHF. In nucleotides, the CDR3 is TGTGCCAGCACCTTGGGGCCCCAGAGCAATCAGCCCCAGCATTTT.